These T cell receptor beta chains were read from a single sample in a study of T cell responses to AZD1222 COVID-19 vaccine. Repertoires were generated with immunoSEQ multiplex PCR, while TCRdb's copy carries only in-frame clones and drops some. The table has around 130,000 clones, roughly nine tenths seen once; the top ten hold over 1.5%. The material was peripheral blood, obtained on day 0 of AZD1222 vaccination. Source of these receptors: an adult in good health. The conserved cysteine and the conserved F or W are not part of the CDR3 here. The D gene is left open where the match is weak. Clone size is not always given. Where it is, it says once, few, many or a class for expanded clones.

. | few | TRBV10-3 | AISESHPTEAF
. | . | TRBV14 | ASSPRGNSPLH
TRBD1 | . | TRBV6-5 | ASSYTSGTGGRKAF
. | . | TRBV11-3 | ASSLERVDNEQF
. | . | TRBV28 | ASREGVTGELF
. | . | TRBV5-1 | ASRLPGASQETQY
. | . | TRBV19 | ASTQDPGTVNTEAF
. | . | TRBV4-1 | ASSQEPDGPGFGGYT
. | . | TRBV6-5 | ASSQGGRAKNIQY
. | . | TRBV30 | AWSVRNTIY
TRBD1 | . | TRBV19 | ASSDRGRTEAF
. | . | TRBV5-4 | ASSLDSGNYGYT
. | . | TRBV7-9 | ASSQGTDTEAF
TRBD1 | . | TRBV30 | ALQGAANEKLF
. | . | TRBV2 | ASSEWTERTEAF
TRBD1 | . | TRBV18 | ASSRIGTGGVNEQY
. | once | TRBV27 | ASSLRAGSGNTIY
TRBD2 | . | TRBV9 | ASSVQLAGSDEQF
. | once | TRBV2 | ATSPRRLNTEAF
. | . | TRBV4-3 | ASSQDHGRYGYT
TRBD1 | . | TRBV19 | ASKEDYRGGTEAF
TRBD1 | . | TRBV27 | ASSPGQGLPQH
. | . | TRBV18 | ASSPNRAPYGYT
TRBD1 | . | TRBV5-1 | ASSSGTGGSGELF
. | . | TRBV4-3 | ASSPTGTPIGYT
. | . | TRBV5-1 | ASSLGQRKYNEQF
. | once | TRBV2 | ASTFYKGGIQY
TRBD1 | once | TRBV18 | ASSPTGVGEKLF
. | . | TRBV19 | ASSIGFSGSPLH
TRBD1 | . | TRBV7-2 | ASSLFDRGLGYT
TRBD2 | . | TRBV5-1 | ASSPTSGGLNEQF
TRBD1 | . | TRBV14 | ASSQAGTGAYGYT
TRBD2 | . | TRBV4-1 | ASSGGLAGLEQF
TRBD1 | . | TRBV30 | AWSSAGQGMYEQY
. | . | TRBV7-9 | ASSRSGTVSYNEQF
. | . | TRBV15 | ATSRDAGVGTEAF
. | . | TRBV4-1 | ASSPDPSRSTEAF
TRBD1 | . | TRBV6-5 | ASSAKGQGLGYT
. | . | TRBV6-4 | ASSPGAGNTEAF
TRBD1 | . | TRBV19 | ASSIGQGSETQY
. | few | TRBV6-6 | ALGGVNQPQH
. | . | TRBV21-1 | ASSKSRTAHSYNEQF
. | . | TRBV7-3 | ASSPRDGANVLT
. | . | TRBV29-1 | SVGWQTNTGELF